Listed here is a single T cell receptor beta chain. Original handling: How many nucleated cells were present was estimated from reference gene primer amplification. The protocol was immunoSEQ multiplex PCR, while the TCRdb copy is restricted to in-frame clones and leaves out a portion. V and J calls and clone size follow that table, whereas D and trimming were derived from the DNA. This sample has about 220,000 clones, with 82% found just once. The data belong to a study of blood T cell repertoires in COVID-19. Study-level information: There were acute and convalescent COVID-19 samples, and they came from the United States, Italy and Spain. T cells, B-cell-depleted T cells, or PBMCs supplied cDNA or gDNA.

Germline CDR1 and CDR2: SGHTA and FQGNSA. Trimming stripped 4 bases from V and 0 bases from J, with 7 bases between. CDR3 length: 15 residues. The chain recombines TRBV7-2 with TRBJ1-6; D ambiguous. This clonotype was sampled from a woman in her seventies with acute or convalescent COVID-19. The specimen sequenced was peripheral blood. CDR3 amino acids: CASSSLSSYNSPLHF. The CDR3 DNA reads TGTGCCAGCAGCTCACTTAGCTCCTATAATTCACCCCTCCACTTT.